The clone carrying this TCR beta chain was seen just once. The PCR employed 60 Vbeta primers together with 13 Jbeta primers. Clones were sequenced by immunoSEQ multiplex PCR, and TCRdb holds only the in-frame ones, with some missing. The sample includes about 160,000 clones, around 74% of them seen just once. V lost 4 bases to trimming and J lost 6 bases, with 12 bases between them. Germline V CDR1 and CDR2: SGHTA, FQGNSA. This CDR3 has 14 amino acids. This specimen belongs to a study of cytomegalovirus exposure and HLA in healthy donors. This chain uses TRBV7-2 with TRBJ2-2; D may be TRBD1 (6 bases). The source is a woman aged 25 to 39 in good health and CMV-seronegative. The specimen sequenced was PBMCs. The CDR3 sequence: CASSSSGASGELFF. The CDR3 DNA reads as TGTGCCAGCAGCTCATCAGGGGCGTCCGGGGAGCTGTTTTTT.